The rows below give T cell receptor beta chains drawn from one sample of a study of blood T cells in healthy people across ages. One entry per CDR3 protein results from TCRdb running MiXCR on the 5' RACE reads. The sample shows roughly 680,000 distinct CDR3 sequences, 40% to 65% of them seen only once. The specimen sequenced was blood. The receptors shown here come from an elderly woman in good health. The CDR3 runs from the conserved cysteine through the conserved F or W. Fields, in order: clone size, CDR3 length, V gene, D gene, J gene, CDR3 DNA, CDR3 protein. The D gene is left open where the match is weak. Clone size is shown for a subset of rows, as once, few, many or a class of expanded clone.

.	18	TRBV10-3	TRBD2	TRBJ2-3	TGTGCCAGCAGTTACCCGGGACTAGCGGGGGGGCGCACAGATACGCAGTATTTT	CASSYPGLAGGRTDTQYF
few	14	TRBV9	.	TRBJ1-1	TGTGCCAGCAGCGTAGACAGCGAGGAAACTGAAGCTTTCTTT	CASSVDSEETEAFF
once	15	TRBV20-1	TRBD2	TRBJ2-4	TGCAGTGCTAGAGATAATAAGAGCGGGGGAAACATTCAGTACTTC	CSARDNKSGGNIQYF
few	16	TRBV9	.	TRBJ2-6	TGTGCCAGCAGCGTAGGCTGGGAGGCCGGGGCCAACGTCCTGACTTTC	CASSVGWEAGANVLTF
.	13	TRBV5-5	.	TRBJ1-1	TGTGCCAGCAGCTGGGCGGGAGCCACTGAAGCTTTCTTT	CASSWAGATEAFF
.	16	TRBV16	.	TRBJ2-7	TGTGCCAGCAGCCAATCCTCCGGGACAAGGACCTACGAGCAGTACTTC	CASSQSSGTRTYEQYF
few	19	TRBV10-1	TRBD1	TRBJ2-1	TGCGCCAGCAGTGAGACAGGGGAACTGGCGGGCGACTCCTACAATGAGCAGTTCTTC	CASSETGELAGDSYNEQFF
few	17	TRBV14	.	TRBJ2-6	TGTGCCAGCAGCCAAGAGGGAGTACAGAGTTTGGCCAACGTCCTGACTTTC	CASSQEGVQSLANVLTF
.	16	TRBV7-8	TRBD2	TRBJ2-3	TGTGCCAGCAGCGCCCCGACTAGCGTTAGCACAGATACGCAGTATTTT	CASSAPTSVSTDTQYF
many	14	TRBV6-5	.	TRBJ2-5	TGTGCCAGCAGTTACGCCGGACAGCAAGAGACCCAGTACTTC	CASSYAGQQETQYF
.	12	TRBV25-1	.	TRBJ1-2	TGTGCCAGCAGTGAATATCAGGAAGGCTACACCTTC	CASSEYQEGYTF
many	15	TRBV12-3/TRBV12-4	TRBD2	TRBJ2-1	TGTGCCAGCAGTTTGGTAGCGGGAGGGAGCAATGAGCAGTTCTTC	CASSLVAGGSNEQFF
.	15	TRBV12-3/TRBV12-4	.	TRBJ2-3	TGTGCCTGCAGTTTCGGTTCAAGAGCCACGGATACGCAGTATTTT	CACSFGSRATDTQYF
few	15	TRBV20-1	.	TRBJ2-3	TGCAGTGCTAGAGATGCTCGGGGTAACGCAGATACGCAGTATTTT	CSARDARGNADTQYF
many	15	TRBV12-3/TRBV12-4	TRBD2	TRBJ2-3	TGTGCCAGCAGTCACCGGACTAGCTACGTAGATACGCAGTATTTT	CASSHRTSYVDTQYF
many	13	TRBV20-1	.	TRBJ1-2	TGCAGTGGCGGGGAGGGCTTGCACTATGGCTACACCTTC	CSGGEGLHYGYTF
.	13	TRBV29-1	.	TRBJ2-2	TGCAGCGTGTTAAGACAGCCAACCGGGGAGCTGTTTTTT	CSVLRQPTGELFF
few	14	TRBV3-1	.	TRBJ1-5	TGTGCCAGCAGCTTTCAAGGCGGGGGCCAGCCCCAGCATTTT	CASSFQGGGQPQHF
many	15	TRBV20-1	.	TRBJ2-1	TGCAGTGCTAGAGATCTGGGGACGCGACTCAATGAGCAGTTCTTC	CSARDLGTRLNEQFF
many	17	TRBV9	TRBD1	TRBJ1-6	TGTGCCAGCAGCGTACAGGGGGGTTTTTCCTATAATTCACCCCTCCACTTT	CASSVQGGFSYNSPLHF
few	17	TRBV4-1	.	TRBJ1-5	TGCGCCAGCAGCCAAGGGCGGCAGGGCCGTAGCAATCAGCCCCAGCATTTT	CASSQGRQGRSNQPQHF
.	14	TRBV20-1	.	TRBJ2-5	TGCAGTCTCCCGGGACCCCAACCCCGTCTGGAGCAGTACTTC	CSLPGPQPRLEQYF
many	13	TRBV2	.	TRBJ2-1	TGTGCCAGCAGACGGGACTCGCAATCCTCACAGTTCTTC	CASRRDSQSSQFF
.	16	TRBV5-1	.	TRBJ1-3	TGCGCCAGCAGCCTGGACAGTCTTTCCTCTGGAAACACCATATATTTT	CASSLDSLSSGNTIYF
.	16	TRBV5-5	TRBD1	TRBJ2-3	TGTGCCAGCAGCTTGGCCGACAGGGATTGGACAGATACGCAGTATTTT	CASSLADRDWTDTQYF
many	12	TRBV24-1	TRBD1	TRBJ2-1	TGTGCCAGCCGGGGACAGCCTGGGGTCATGTTCTTC	CASRGQPGVMFF
many	17	TRBV9	.	TRBJ2-3	TGTGCCAGCAGCGCCACTCTTGGGAGGCAATACATGGATACGCAGTATTTT	CASSATLGRQYMDTQYF
few	15	TRBV6-4	TRBD2	TRBJ2-3	TGTGCCAGCAGTGTTACTAGCGGTAGCACAGATACGCAGTATTTT	CASSVTSGSTDTQYF